This T cell receptor (beta chain) was sequenced in a study of cytomegalovirus exposure and HLA in healthy donors. Study-wide points: Some TCR beta chains (roughly 160 of them) were listed as cytomegalovirus-associated. In a later analysis, donors in an Asian-associated ancestry cluster reportedly had fewer N-insertions in productive TCRs than the cohort mean.

V shed 2 bases and J shed 6 bases, with 13 bases lying between them. The CDR3 is 14 residues long. Germline V gene data show CDR1 as SGHDN and CDR2 as FVKESK. On this clone itself: Its antigen is currently unknown.

Healthy bone marrow donors formed the donor group. When sampled, the donors appeared nominally healthy, though they likely had unrecorded immune exposures. Amplification used 60 Vbeta primers and 13 Jbeta primers. The method was immunoSEQ multiplex PCR; TCRdb's version includes in-frame clones alone and lacks a portion of them. This table has roughly 130,000 clones, about 85% appearing once. The material sequenced was PBMCs. This sequence originates from a boy aged 5-17 years in good health and CMV-seronegative. V gene TRBV14 combines with J gene TRBJ1-1; no clear D gene. The CDR3 DNA reads as TGTGCCAGCAGCCAACCAGACGGGATAGCTGAAGCTTTCTTT. Translated, it gives CASSQPDGIAEAFF.